A single sample is the source of the 2 T cell receptor beta chains below, sequenced in a study of T cells in narcolepsy. Assay: immunoSEQ multiplex PCR; the TCRdb copy retains only in-frame clones and omits some. The profile shows tens of thousands of clones, roughly four fifths of them singletons. The sample comprised memory (CD45RA-) CD4+ T cells from blood. The receptors come from a human donor in good health.

The chain employs TRBV28 and TRBJ1-4, with unresolved D. The V gene's germline CDR1 is MDHEN and CDR2 SYDVKM. Trimming stripped 5 bases from V and 5 bases from J, with 6 bases between. The CDR3 spans 12 residues. The CDR3 sequence: CASSPPNEKLFF. CDR3 coding DNA: TGTGCCAGCAGTCCGCCGAATGAAAAACTGTTTTTT.

The chain uses TRBV30 and TRBJ1-4, with D unclear. The CDR3 spans 13 residues. Germline V gives CDR1 GTSNPN, CDR2 SVGIG (reference sequence). Trimming pared 0 bases from V and 4 bases from J, leaving 6 bases between. DNA for the CDR3: TGTGCCTGGAGTGTAACGGGTAATGAAAAACTGTTTTTT. Protein sequence: CAWSVTGNEKLFF.